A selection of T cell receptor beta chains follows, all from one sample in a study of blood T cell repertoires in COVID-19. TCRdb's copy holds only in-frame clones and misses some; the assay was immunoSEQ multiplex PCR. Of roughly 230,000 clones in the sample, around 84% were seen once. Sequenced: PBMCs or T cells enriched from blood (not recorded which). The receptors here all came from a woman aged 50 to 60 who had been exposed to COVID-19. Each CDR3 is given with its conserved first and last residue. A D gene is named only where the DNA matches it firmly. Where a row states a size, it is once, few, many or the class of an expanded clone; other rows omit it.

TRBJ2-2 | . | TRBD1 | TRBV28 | TGTGCCAGCATCAAAACAGGGGGCTACACCGGGGAGCTGTTTTTT | CASIKTGGYTGELFF
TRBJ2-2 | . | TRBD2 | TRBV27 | TGTGCCAGCAGCTTCGGGGGGGGAACCGGGGAGCTGTTTTTT | CASSFGGGTGELFF
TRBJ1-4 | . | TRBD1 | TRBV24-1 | TGTGCCACCAGTGACTCCGGGGACAGCTTTAATGAAAAACTGTTTTTT | CATSDSGDSFNEKLFF
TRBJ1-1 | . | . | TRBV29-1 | TGCAGCGTTGATTCAGGCGTCCGGGGTAGGTCTGAAGCTTTCTTT | CSVDSGVRGRSEAFF
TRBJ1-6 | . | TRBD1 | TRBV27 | TGTGCCAGCAGTTTGACAGGGGGCCGAACCCGTACCCACTTT | CASSLTGGRTRTHF
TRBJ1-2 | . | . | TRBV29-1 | TGCAGCGTAAGTGGGGGGATATCGAACTATGGCTACACCTTC | CSVSGGISNYGYTF
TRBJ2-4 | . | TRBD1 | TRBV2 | TGTGCCACCACTAGGGGACAGGGGATCGGCGACATTCAGTACTTC | CATTRGQGIGDIQYF
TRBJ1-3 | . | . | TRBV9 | TGTGCCAGCAGCGGGGGGGTAACTGGAAACACCATATATTTT | CASSGGVTGNTIYF
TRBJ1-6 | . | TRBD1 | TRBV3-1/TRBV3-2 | TGTGCCAGCAGTTCCAGGACAGGGGGCCTCTCACCCCTCCACTTT | CASSSRTGGLSPLHF
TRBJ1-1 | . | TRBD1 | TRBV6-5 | TGTGCCAGCAGCTTGGGACAGGGAAAGCTTTTCTTT | CASSLGQGKLFF
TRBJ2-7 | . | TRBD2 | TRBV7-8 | TGTGCCAGCAGCGCGGGGGACCCCTACGAGCAGTACTTC | CASSAGDPYEQYF
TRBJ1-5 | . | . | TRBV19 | TGTGCCAGTAGTATGGACAAGAAATCAGCCCAGCATTTT | CASSMDKKSAQHF
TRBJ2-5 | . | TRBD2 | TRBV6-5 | TGTGCCAGCATGACGGGGGGTTGGGAGACCCAGTACTTC | CASMTGGWETQYF
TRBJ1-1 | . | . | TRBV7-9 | TGTGCCAGCAGCCCACCCTGGGGCCCTGAAGCTTTCTTT | CASSPPWGPEAFF
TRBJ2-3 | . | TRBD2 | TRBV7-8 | TGTGCCAGCAGTTTTAAGCGGGGGGCCCTCACAGATACGCAGTATTTT | CASSFKRGALTDTQYF
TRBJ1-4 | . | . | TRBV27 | TGTGCCAGCAGTTTAGAGGGGAGGTGGATCGAAAAACTGTTTTTT | CASSLEGRWIEKLFF
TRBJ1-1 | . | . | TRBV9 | TGTGCCAGCAGCCCTCTCCCGGGGGAGAACACTGAAGCTTTCTTT | CASSPLPGENTEAFF
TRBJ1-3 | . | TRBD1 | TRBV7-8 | TGTGCCAGCAGCCCATGGTCGGCCAGGGGGACCAGCTCTGGAAACACCATATATTTT | CASSPWSARGTSSGNTIYF
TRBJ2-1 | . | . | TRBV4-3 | TGCGCCAGCAGCCAAGTTGAGAATATCTACAATGAGCAGTTCTTC | CASSQVENIYNEQFF
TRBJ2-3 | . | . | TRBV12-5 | TGTGCTAGTGGTTTGGGGAGCGCTAGCGACCGCACAGATACGCAGTATTTT | CASGLGSASDRTDTQYF
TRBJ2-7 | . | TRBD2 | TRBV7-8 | TGTGCCAGCAGCCTCGGTACTAGCGGGAGTTACGAGCAGTACTTC | CASSLGTSGSYEQYF
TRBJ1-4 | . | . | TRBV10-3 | TGTGCCATCAGTGAGTCGGGGGGAGCTAATGAAAAACTGTTTTTT | CAISESGGANEKLFF
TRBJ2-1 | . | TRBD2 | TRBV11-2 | TGTGCCAGCAGCTCCCGAGGGGCTAGCGGGGGGGAGGTTTACAATGAGCAGTTCTTC | CASSSRGASGGEVYNEQFF
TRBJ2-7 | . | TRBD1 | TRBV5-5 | TGTGCCAGCAGCCACCGGGACAGACCCTACGAGCAGTACTTC | CASSHRDRPYEQYF
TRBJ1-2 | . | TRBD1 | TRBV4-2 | TGTGCCAGCGGAACAGGGGCCTATGGCTACACCTTC | CASGTGAYGYTF
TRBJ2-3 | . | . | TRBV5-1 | TGCGCCAGCAGCTTGGGCGCAGATACGCAGTATTTT | CASSLGADTQYF
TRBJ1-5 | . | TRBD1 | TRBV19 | TGTGCCGTTGGGGACAGGGTCAATCAGCCCCAGCATTTT | CAVGDRVNQPQHF
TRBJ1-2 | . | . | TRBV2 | TGTGCCAGCAGTGAGGCGCCGGGGGGGTATGGCTACACCTTC | CASSEAPGGYGYTF
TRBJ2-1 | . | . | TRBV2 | TGTGCCAGCAGTGGTTCTAAGCAGTTCTTC | CASSGSKQFF
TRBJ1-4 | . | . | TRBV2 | TGTGCCAGCGGGAGGGAAAAACTGTTTTTT | CASGREKLFF
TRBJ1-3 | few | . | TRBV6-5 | TGTGCCAGCAGTCATGAGGCGCGCTCTGGAAACACCATATATTTT | CASSHEARSGNTIYF
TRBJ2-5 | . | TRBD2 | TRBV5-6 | TGTGCCAGCAGCCCCGGTGGGGGAGGGCAAGAGACCCAGTACTTC | CASSPGGGGQETQYF
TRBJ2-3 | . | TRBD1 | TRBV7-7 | TGTGCCAGCAGCCTCGGGACAGGGCGCACAGATACGCAGTATTTT | CASSLGTGRTDTQYF
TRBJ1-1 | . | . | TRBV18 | TGTGCCAGCTCCCTTAAAGAGTCCACTGAAGCTTTCTTT | CASSLKESTEAFF
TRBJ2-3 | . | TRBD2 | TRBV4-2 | TGTGCCAGCAGCCAAGATTTGGGACTAGCTGCAGATACGCAGTATTTT | CASSQDLGLAADTQYF
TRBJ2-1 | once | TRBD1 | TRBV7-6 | TGTGCCAGCAGGTCGGACAGGGGGCCCCAGTTCTTC | CASRSDRGPQFF
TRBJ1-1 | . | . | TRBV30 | TGTGCCTCCCAACAGGCCCCTGAAGCTTTCTTT | CASQQAPEAFF
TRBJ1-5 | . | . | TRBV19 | TGTGCCAGTAGTAGGGGAAACAGGGCCCAGCCCCAGCATTTT | CASSRGNRAQPQHF
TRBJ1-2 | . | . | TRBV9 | TGTGCCAGCAGCGTTGGGACAGGCTACACCTTC | CASSVGTGYTF
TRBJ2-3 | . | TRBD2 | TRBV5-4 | TGTGCCAGCAGCTTGGTAGGGACTAGTGATACGCAGTATTTT | CASSLVGTSDTQYF
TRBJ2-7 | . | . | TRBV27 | TGTGCCAGCTCCCTAGGCAGGGGCAACTACGAGCAGTACTTC | CASSLGRGNYEQYF
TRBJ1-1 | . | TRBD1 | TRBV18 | TGTGCCAGCTCTCTGTTTGGGACAGGGGTTTCTGAAGCTTTCTTT | CASSLFGTGVSEAFF
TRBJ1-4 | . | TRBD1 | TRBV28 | TGTGCCAGCAGCCTAGGGGGCACGGGGGAAAAACTGTTTTTT | CASSLGGTGEKLFF
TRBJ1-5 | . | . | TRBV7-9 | TGTGCCAGCGCTGGCCCTGGAGCTAGCAATCAGCCCCAGCATTTT | CASAGPGASNQPQHF
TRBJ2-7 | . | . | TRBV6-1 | TGTGCCAGCAGTGAAGCATCGGGGTACGAGCAGTACTTC | CASSEASGYEQYF
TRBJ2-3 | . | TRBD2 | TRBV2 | TGTGCCAGCAGTGACACGCGGGGAGGGGGCACAGATACGCAGTATTTT | CASSDTRGGGTDTQYF
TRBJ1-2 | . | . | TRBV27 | TGTGCCAGCAAGACAGCTGCGTCGGGTGGCTACACCTTC | CASKTAASGGYTF
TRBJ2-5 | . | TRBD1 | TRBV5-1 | TGCGCCAGCAGCGGGACAGGGGTCCTCCAAGAGACCCAGTACTTC | CASSGTGVLQETQYF
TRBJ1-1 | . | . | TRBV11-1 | TGTGCCAGCAGCTCTCTGGGGGAGGCCACTGAAGCTTTCTTT | CASSSLGEATEAFF
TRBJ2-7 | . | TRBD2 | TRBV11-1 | TGTGCCAGCAGCTTAGTTTTTCGGGGGGGCCGCGACGAGCAGTACTTC | CASSLVFRGGRDEQYF
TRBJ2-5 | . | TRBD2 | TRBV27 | TGTGCCAGCAGCCCATTAGGTGGGGAGGGAGAGACCCAGTACTTC | CASSPLGGEGETQYF